These 3 T cell receptor beta chains share one sample of origin, sequenced in a study of T-cell reconstitution after alpha-beta-depleted transplantation in children. Unique molecular identifiers were incorporated during preparation of the TCRbeta library. MiXCR was run by TCRdb on the PCR reads, yielding one entry per CDR3 protein. Counted here are roughly 490,000 distinct CDR3 sequences, approximately 10% occurring once; the ten biggest clones make up about 15%. The sequences come from PBMCs, mostly from graft donor cells, collected 180 days after TCRalphabeta/CD19-depleted stem cell transplant. Source of these receptors: a female patient aged 2-10 years who had a stem cell transplant for aplastic anemia, so the T cells may come from the graft donor.

This clonotype was counted ten times or more. The rearrangement joins TRBV29-1 to TRBJ1-5; TRBD1 matches 7 bases. V shed 4 bases, J shed 6 bases, and the junction held 3 bases outside the gene matches. The V gene's germline CDR1 is SQVTM and CDR2 ANQGSEA. This CDR3 is built from 12 residues. CDR3 residues: CSVGQGSQPQHF. The CDR3, as DNA: TGCAGCGTTGGACAGGGTAGTCAGCCCCAGCATTTT. The whole variable domain, remainder taken from reference TRBV29-1 and TRBJ1-5, is SAVISQKPSRDICQRGTSLTIQCQVDSQVTMMFWYRQQPGQSLTLIATANQGSEATYESGFVIDKFPISRPNLTFSTLTVSNMSPEDSSIYLCSVGQGSQPQHFGDGTRLSIL.

In this sample, this clonotype turned up a few times. This chain joins TRBV4-3 and TRBJ2-7, with D possibly matching TRBD1 (5 bases). The V and J ends lost 0 bases and 1 base respectively, with 10 bases between them. The CDR3 loop spans 15 amino acids. The germline V gene encodes CDR1 LGHNA and CDR2 YSLEER. The CDR3: CASSQDRAGSYEQYF. The DNA for the CDR3 is TGCGCCAGCAGCCAAGATAGAGCAGGGTCCTACGAGCAGTACTTC.

The rearrangement links TRBV10-1 to TRBJ2-1; maybe TRBD2 (5 bases). There are 13 residues in the CDR3. Trimming left V 2 bases short and J 9 bases short, with 11 bases between. CDR1 and CDR2 from the germline V gene are WNHNN and SYGVQD (reference sequence). The CDR3 nucleotides read TGCGCCAGCAGTGAGATCGGGATCAGTGAGCAGTTCTTC. Its translation is CASSEIGISEQFF.